This record concerns one TCR beta chain sequence. Its antigen is unidentified. This specimen belongs to a study of cytomegalovirus exposure and HLA in healthy donors. The study's findings and limits: In an earlier analysis, in under 700 donors, most V segments appeared productive either ~87% or ~30% of the time. In a later analysis, several top co-occurrence clusters appeared linked to parvovirus B19, influenza, CMV and Epstein-Barr virus.

The primer mix had 60 Vbeta and 13 Jbeta primers. Only in-frame clones appear in the TCRdb table, and some are missing; sequencing was by immunoSEQ multiplex PCR. The sample consists of about 200,000 clones, 70% to 85% of them appearing once. The CDR3 spans 15 residues. V shed 0 bases, J shed 4 bases, and the junction held 2 bases outside the gene matches. The germline V gene has CDR1 MNHEY and CDR2 SVGAGI. The origin of this receptor is a man aged 35-49 years in good health and CMV-seropositive. Sequencing used PBMCs. This chain links TRBV6-5 with TRBJ1-4, with 7 positions matching TRBD1. For the CDR3, the DNA is TGTGCCAGCAGTTACTCAGGGGGCGGTAATGAAAAACTGTTTTTT. Residues: CASSYSGGGNEKLFF.